The text below deals with one TCR beta chain. The antigen remains unidentified. The germline V gene has CDR1 MNHEY and CDR2 SVGAGI. The CDR3 sequence is 15 residues long. Trimming at V came to 4 bases and at J to 6 bases, leaving 3 bases not matched to a gene. This record belongs to a study of CD8 T cells in ankylosing spondylitis. Broader study findings: Typical of ankylosing spondylitis blood, it appeared, was a TCR beta motif of eight highly homologous variants. Previously reported in reactive arthritis synovial fluid and blood were some of the motif variants. Matched ankylosing spondylitis synovial fluid reportedly contained a significantly enriched population of disease-linked clones.

Construction of TCR beta libraries was performed using quantitative 5'-RACE with molecular barcodes. TCRdb reprocessed the 5' RACE reads via MiXCR and lists one record per CDR3 protein. The sample has 300,000 to 350,000 distinct CDR3 sequences; roughly 14% are singletons. This receptor was taken from a male donor with ankylosing spondylitis or in good health (not recorded which). This chain joins TRBV6-5 and TRBJ2-1; TRBD2 aligns across 13 bases. Sequencing was performed on blood, either unsorted or a sorted T cell fraction (not recorded which). The CDR3 protein is CASSWGLAGINEQFF. The DNA for the CDR3 is TGTGCCAGCAGTTGGGGACTAGCGGGGATCAATGAGCAGTTCTTC.